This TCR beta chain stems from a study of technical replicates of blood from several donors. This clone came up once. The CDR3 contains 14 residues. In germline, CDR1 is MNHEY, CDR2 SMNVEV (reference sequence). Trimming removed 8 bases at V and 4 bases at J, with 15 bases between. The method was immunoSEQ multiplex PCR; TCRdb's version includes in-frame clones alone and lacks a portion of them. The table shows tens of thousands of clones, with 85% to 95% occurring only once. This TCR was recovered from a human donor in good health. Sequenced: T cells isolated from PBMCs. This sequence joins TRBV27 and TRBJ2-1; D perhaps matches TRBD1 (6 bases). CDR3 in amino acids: CASHDRSFYNEQFF. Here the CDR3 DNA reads TGTGCCAGCCACGACAGGTCGTTTTACAATGAGCAGTTCTTC.